Each of the 9 T cell receptor beta chains below was sequenced from the same sample in a study of PD-L1 blockade in urothelial cancer. Produced via immunoSEQ multiplex PCR; TCRdb's table is partial and in-frame only. The profile shows roughly 95,000 clones, roughly 87% of them singletons. As for time point: pretreatment peripheral blood. The sample in question was PBMCs, obtained around atezolizumab (anti-PD-L1) treatment. Receptors were obtained from a man in his 60s with urothelial cancer.

DNA of the CDR3: TGCGCCAGCAGCCTCCCGTCGGGGTCCGATTTGAACACTGAAGCTTTCTTT. Its protein product is CASSLPSGSDLNTEAFF. The chain links TRBV5-1 to TRBJ1-1, with no clear D. The CDR3 has 17 amino acids. Deletions cut 4 bases from V and 0 bases from J, with 19 bases between. Germline CDR1 is SGHRS and CDR2 is YFSETQ.

The chain couples TRBV4-2 to TRBJ2-3; the match to TRBD2 covers 9 bases. The CDR3 extends over 18 amino acids. J lost 6 bases, V lost 0 bases, and 13 bases had no gene match. Germline-derived CDR1 and CDR2 are LGHNA and YNFKEQ. The CDR3, as DNA: TGTGCCAGCAGCCAAGATGGATCCCCTAGCGGGGCCCGTGATACGCAGTATTTT. Amino acid sequence: CASSQDGSPSGARDTQYF.

The rearrangement joins TRBV7-2 to TRBJ1-5; D unresolved. The germline CDR1 and CDR2 sequences are SGHTA and FQGNSA. V was clipped by 0 bases and J by 7 bases, with 7 bases between them. This CDR3 comprises 13 residues. DNA of the CDR3: TGTGCCAGCAGCTTAGCGCTGGAGCAGCCCCAGCATTTT. It encodes CASSLALEQPQHF.

V and J are TRBV7-2 and TRBJ1-5, with TRBD1 identical over 10 bases. Unmatched junction bases numbered 5, after V lost 5 bases and J lost 7 bases. Germline CDR1 and CDR2: SGHTA and FQGNSA. The CDR3 spans 14 residues. The CDR3 bases are TGTGCCAGCAGCCGACAGGGGGCGGGCCAGCCCCAGCATTTT. It is translated as CASSRQGAGQPQHF. Variable domain in full (rest from reference TRBV7-2 and TRBJ1-5): GAGVSQSPSNKVTEKGKDVELRCDPISGHTALYWYRQSLGQGLEFLIYFQGNSAPDKSGLPSDRFSAERTGGSVSTLTIQRTQQEDSAVYLCASSRQGAGQPQHFGDGTRLSIL.

This clone was counted a single time. This chain links TRBV4-1 with TRBJ1-2; 9 bases line up with TRBD1. V lost 1 base and J lost 4; bases outside the gene matches: 1. This CDR3 region has 14 residues. Germline-derived CDR1 and CDR2 are MGHRA and YSYEKL. The CDR3, as DNA: TGCGCCAGCAGCCAAGGGACAGGGGCCTATGGCTACACCTTC. It translates to CASSQGTGAYGYTF.

This sequence joins TRBV25-1 and TRBJ2-5, with 7 bases lining up with TRBD2. Per germline, CDR1 MGHDK and CDR2 SYGVNS. J gave up 2 bases and V 5 bases, and 5 bases lay outside the gene matches. CDR3 length: 14 amino acids. CDR3 DNA: TGTGCCAGCAGTCCTGGGGGGGGGCAAGAGACCCAGTACTTC. Translated: CASSPGGGQETQYF.

This chain connects TRBV7-9 to TRBJ2-1, with TRBD1 matching 10 bases. The CDR3 length is 14 residues. V shed 5 bases, J shed 10 bases, and the junction held 8 bases outside the gene matches. CDR1 is SEHNR, CDR2 FQNEAQ, per germline (reference sequence). The CDR3: CASSPGTGDWEQFF. CDR3 in DNA: TGTGCCAGCAGCCCAGGGACAGGGGATTGGGAGCAGTTCTTC. Complete variable domain (other parts from reference TRBV7-9 and TRBJ2-1): DTGVSQNPRHKITKRGQNVTFRCDPISEHNRLYWYRQTLGQGPEFLTYFQNEAQLEKSRLLSDRFSAERPKGSFSTLEIQRTEQGDSAMYLCASSPGTGDWEQFFGPGTRLTVL.

V gene TRBV14 combines with J gene TRBJ1-2; D gene ambiguous. There are 12 residues in the CDR3. Deletions cut 2 bases from V and 4 bases from J, with 5 bases between. Germline CDR1 is SGHDN and CDR2 is FVKESK. The CDR3 DNA sequence: TGTGCCAGCAGCCAATCGGGCTATGGCTACACCTTC. This sequence encodes CASSQSGYGYTF.

The chain combines TRBV5-5 with TRBJ1-1; D is perhaps TRBD1 (6 bases). V was clipped by 3 bases and J by 3 bases, with 18 bases between them. Germline CDR1 and CDR2: SGHKS and YYEKEE (reference sequence). This CDR3 is 16 amino acids long. CDR3 bases: TGTGCCAGCAGCTCCACCTCGACAGGAAAGGACACTGAAGCTTTCTTT. It translates to CASSSTSTGKDTEAFF.